The 23 T cell receptor beta chains in this list originate from one sample, sequenced in a study of blood T cell repertoires in COVID-19. Produced via immunoSEQ multiplex PCR; TCRdb's table is partial and in-frame only. The table has about 140,000 clones, 84% seen once. The sequencing sample was made of PBMCs or T cells enriched from blood (not recorded which). The receptor set was obtained from a woman in her fifties or sixties with acute COVID-19.

Regarding this clone: This sample includes further DNA sequences coding for the same CDR3. The rearrangement joins TRBV19 to TRBJ2-7; TRBD2 agrees at 9 bases. Germline trimming cut 5 bases from V and 3 bases from J; bases unmatched to any gene: 5. This CDR3 comprises 14 residues. In germline, CDR1 is LNHDA, CDR2 SQIVND (reference sequence). DNA of the CDR3: TGTGCCAGTAGTTCAATAGCGGGAGACTACGAGCAGTACTTC. Translating gives CASSSIAGDYEQYF.

This chain links TRBV7-8 with TRBJ1-5; D is possibly TRBD1 (6 bases). V was pared by 1 base and J by 4 bases, with 14 bases between. In germline, CDR1 is SGHVS, CDR2 FQNEAQ. This CDR3 contains 16 residues. The CDR3: CASSLDGTGINQPQHF. The CDR3 bases are TGTGCCAGCAGCTTAGACGGCACAGGGATTAATCAGCCCCAGCATTTT.

This rearrangement joins TRBV28 to TRBJ2-4; possible D gene TRBD1, 6 bases. The CDR3 totals 14 residues. Germline assignment: CDR1 MDHEN and CDR2 SYDVKM. With 6 bases removed from V and 7 bases from J, the gap between germline ends came to 16 bases. CDR3 coding DNA: TGTGCCAGCAGCTTTCAGGGGCGGTCGAACATTCAGTACTTC. It encodes CASSFQGRSNIQYF. The full variable domain, rest sourced from reference TRBV28 and TRBJ2-4, is DVKVTQSSRYLVKRTGEKVFLECVQDMDHENMFWYRQDPGLGLRLIYFSYDVKMKEKGDIPEGYSVSREKKERFSLILESASTNQTSMYLCASSFQGRSNIQYFGAGTRLSVL.

The chain carries TRBV30 and TRBJ1-5; D is uncertain. CDR1 and CDR2 (germline): GTSNPN, SVGIG (reference sequence). CDR3 length equals 13 residues. V shed 3 bases and J shed 0 bases, with 6 bases lying between them. CDR3 in DNA: TGTGCCTGGAGACAGAATAGCAATCAGCCCCAGCATTTT. It yields the protein CAWRQNSNQPQHF.

V usage is TRBV7-9 and J usage is TRBJ2-1; 9 positions agree with TRBD2. The CDR3 covers 16 residues. The ends lost 5 bases at V and 4 bases at J; junction bases unmatched: 9. Germline CDR1 SEHNR, CDR2 FQNEAQ (reference sequence). The CDR3 loop reads CASSPRTSGLYNEQFF. As DNA, the CDR3 is TGTGCCAGCAGCCCCCGCACTAGCGGGCTGTACAATGAGCAGTTCTTC.

The chain links TRBV6-5 to TRBJ1-2; TRBD1 might be the D (6 bases). The V gene lost 8 bases and the J gene lost 1 base, with 14 bases spanning the gap. Per the germline V gene, CDR1 is MNHEY and CDR2 is SVGAGI. The CDR3 sequence is 14 residues long. The CDR3 DNA reads TGTGCCAGCGGCGATACAGGGTTTAACTATGGCTACACCTTC. Amino acid sequence: CASGDTGFNYGYTF.

This clone has a single count. The chain uses TRBV10-3 and TRBJ1-2; no firm D call. V shed 4 bases and J shed 2 bases, with 5 bases lying between them. This CDR3 has 12 residues. Per the germline V gene, CDR1 is ENHRY and CDR2 is SYGVKD. The CDR3 region has the DNA TGTGCCATCAGTGTACAGAACTATGGCTACACCTTC. It codes for CAISVQNYGYTF.

The chain recombines TRBV4-1 with TRBJ2-5; 8 bases match TRBD2. The CDR3 covers 16 residues. Trimming took 4 bases from V and 2 from J; bases not matched to a gene: 9. The germline gives CDR1 MGHRA, CDR2 YSYEKL. DNA of the CDR3: TGCGCCAGCAGCCCCTCCGGGGGGGGAGGGCAAGAGACCCAGTACTTC. This sequence encodes CASSPSGGGGQETQYF.

The chain combines TRBV24-1 with TRBJ2-3, with 13 bases that match TRBD2. CDR3 size: 17 residues. Germline lookup yields CDR1 KGHDR and CDR2 SFDVKD. V trimming: 2 bases; J trimming: 3 bases; junction bases outside the gene matches: 4. CDR3 bases: TGTGCCACCAGTGATTGGGGACTAGCGGGACCAACAGATACGCAGTATTTT. The encoded protein is CATSDWGLAGPTDTQYF.

The chain links TRBV19 to TRBJ2-5; 7 nucleotides agree with TRBD1. Germline V gene data show CDR1 as LNHDA and CDR2 as SQIVND (reference sequence). The length of the CDR3 is 13 residues. V was pared by 7 bases and J by 4 bases, with 6 bases of the junction left unmatched. CDR3 DNA: TGTGCCAGTACCCGGACAGGACGAGAGACCCAGTACTTC. This translates into CASTRTGRETQYF.

This clone was seen a single time. This sequence joins TRBV5-4 and TRBJ1-2; 10 bases are a match to TRBD1. The CDR3 has 15 residues. The germline V gene has CDR1 SGHNT and CDR2 YYREEE (reference sequence). V trimming: 4 bases; J trimming: 6 bases; junction bases outside the gene matches: 9. The CDR3 reads CASSPTRDRGHGYTF. Written as DNA, the CDR3 is TGTGCCAGCAGCCCAACCAGGGACAGGGGCCATGGCTACACCTTC.

The chain uses TRBV5-4 and TRBJ1-2; 11 bases agree with TRBD1. The germline V gene has CDR1 SGHNT and CDR2 YYREEE (reference sequence). The CDR3 consists of 16 residues. The junction had 9 bases not matched to a gene; V was cut back by 4 bases and J by 4 bases. As DNA, the CDR3 is TGTGCCAGCAGCGCTGGACAGGGGGCGAAACTCTATGGCTACACCTTC. This encodes CASSAGQGAKLYGYTF.

The gene calls are TRBV29-1 and TRBJ1-4, with D perhaps matching TRBD1 (5 bases). The length of the CDR3 is 13 residues. Trimming took off 4 bases at V and 10 bases at J, with 16 bases between the two ends. CDR1 is SQVTM, CDR2 ANQGSEA, per germline. CDR3 coding DNA: TGCAGCGTTGTTCTACAGGATAAAGGAAAACTGTTTTTT. Amino acid sequence: CSVVLQDKGKLFF.

V usage is TRBV7-3 and J usage is TRBJ1-6, with TRBD1 as a possible D gene (6 bases). The V gene lost 5 bases and the J gene lost 8 bases, with 10 bases spanning the gap. The CDR3 length is 13 residues. Per the germline V gene, CDR1 is SGHTA and CDR2 is FQGTGA. The CDR3 reads CASSQNRDSPLHF. DNA of the CDR3: TGTGCCAGCAGCCAGAACAGGGATTCACCCCTCCACTTT.

This clone has just one count. This sequence joins TRBV5-1 and TRBJ2-1; 9 nucleotides agree with TRBD2. This CDR3 spans 17 amino acids. The trim removed 4 bases at V and 13 bases at J, leaving 21 bases unmatched. CDR1 SGHRS and CDR2 YFSETQ come from the germline V gene. CDR3 sequence reads: CASSLRASGTNPTPQFF. The CDR3 DNA reads TGCGCCAGCAGCCTGAGGGCTAGCGGGACGAACCCAACCCCCCAGTTCTTC.

This clone occurred a few times. This rearrangement joins TRBV7-9 to TRBJ2-7, with 9 bases that match TRBD2. The J segment lost 12 bases and the V segment lost 1 base, leaving 7 bases of the junction unmatched. Germline values: CDR1 SEHNR, CDR2 FQNEAQ (reference sequence). The CDR3 runs 13 residues. CDR3 DNA sequence: TGTGCCAGCAGCTTAGAGGGTCTAGCGGGACGGTACTTC. Translated: CASSLEGLAGRYF.

CDR3 region: CAWTVDRGSYNEQFF. The CDR3 DNA reads TGTGCCTGGACCGTCGACAGGGGTTCCTACAATGAGCAGTTCTTC. The chain couples TRBV30 to TRBJ2-1, with 8 bases aligning to TRBD1. J gave up 1 base and V 4 bases, and 6 bases lay outside the gene matches. Per germline, CDR1 GTSNPN and CDR2 SVGIG (reference sequence). The CDR3 runs 15 residues.

V usage is TRBV6-5 and J usage is TRBJ2-3; 12 bases are a match to TRBD2. Trimming took 6 bases from V and 4 from J; bases not matched to a gene: 5. In germline, CDR1 is MNHEY, CDR2 SVGAGI. The length of the CDR3 is 15 residues. CDR3 amino acids: CASSALAGGADTQYF. The CDR3, as DNA: TGTGCCAGCAGCGCACTAGCGGGAGGAGCAGATACGCAGTATTTT.

This clone has a single count. The rearrangement links TRBV5-1 to TRBJ1-1; maybe TRBD1 (5 bases). This CDR3 spans 13 amino acids. From germline, CDR1 is SGHRS and CDR2 YFSETQ. Trimming took off 4 bases at V and 4 bases at J, with 11 bases between the two ends. DNA for the CDR3: TGCGCCAGCAGCCAGGGTGCCGGCACTGAAGCTTTCTTT. Protein: CASSQGAGTEAFF. Based on the CDR3 plus reference TRBV5-1 and TRBJ1-1, the full variable domain is KAGVTQTPRYLIKTRGQQVTLSCSPISGHRSVSWYQQTPGQGLQFLFEYFSETQRNKGNFPGRFSGRQFSNSRSEMNVSTLELGDSALYLCASSQGAGTEAFFGQGTRLTVV.

The rearrangement uses TRBV5-5 and TRBJ1-2; TRBD1 is a possible D gene (5 bases). The CDR3 is 13 residues long. Germline V gene sequence: CDR1 SGHKS, CDR2 YYEKEE (reference sequence). V was pared by 2 bases and J by 4 bases, with 9 bases between. This chain's CDR3 is CASSLQVSYGYTF. The CDR3 DNA reads TGTGCCAGCAGCTTACAGGTTTCCTATGGCTACACCTTC.

This chain connects TRBV7-2 to TRBJ2-4; tentatively, D is TRBD2 (6 bases). V shed 2 bases and J shed 13 bases, with 12 bases lying between them. CDR1 is SGHTA and CDR2 is FQGNSA in the germline V gene. This CDR3 region has 12 residues. The CDR3 DNA is TGTGCCAGCAGCTTATGGAGTAGCGGACAGTACTTC. This encodes CASSLWSSGQYF.

CDR3 amino acids: CASSQDGGQGAWGYTF. The CDR3 DNA follows: TGCGCCAGCAGCCAAGATGGAGGACAGGGGGCTTGGGGCTACACCTTC. The V and J genes are TRBV4-1 and TRBJ1-2; TRBD1 matches 11 bases. The germline V gene encodes CDR1 MGHRA and CDR2 YSYEKL. The V segment lost 0 bases and the J segment 8 bases; nucleotides outside the gene matches: 8. This CDR3 has 16 residues.

The J gene is TRBJ2-7, the V gene TRBV5-1; the match to TRBD2 covers 7 bases. The ends lost 7 bases at V and 6 bases at J; junction bases unmatched: 16. Per germline, CDR1 SGHRS and CDR2 YFSETQ. The CDR3 runs 15 residues. CDR3: CASRPEGTISLEQYF. DNA for the CDR3: TGCGCCAGCCGACCGGAGGGGACTATTTCCCTCGAGCAGTACTTC.